The present TCR beta chain was sequenced within a study of regulatory and conventional T cells in breast cancer. This clonotype turned up a few times. Germline V CDR1 and CDR2: MNHEY, SVGAGI. This CDR3 is 13 amino acids long. V lost 2 bases, J lost 9 bases, and 5 bases stayed unmatched. MiXCR, applied by TCRdb to the PCR reads, yields one record per CDR3 protein. This table holds over 15,000 distinct CDR3 sequences, 32% found once. Sequenced material: conventional T cells from blood. This TCR was sampled from a female donor in good health. The chain uses TRBV6-5 and TRBJ2-3; 7 bases map to TRBD2. CDR3: CASSYPTSRTQYF. The CDR3 DNA sequence: TGTGCCAGCAGTTACCCGACTAGCAGGACGCAGTATTTT.